This is a list of T cell receptor beta chains from one sample in a study of blood T cell repertoires in COVID-19. Clones were read by immunoSEQ multiplex PCR, and TCRdb kept only the in-frame ones, dropping some. The sample includes approximately 250,000 clones, about nine tenths of them seen just once. Sequencing input: peripheral blood. Receptors were obtained from a woman in her sixties who had recovered from COVID-19. CDR3s include the opening cysteine and the closing phenylalanine or tryptophan. A D gene is named only where the DNA matches it firmly. A clone size is listed for some rows: how often the clone was seen (once, few, many), or a class if it is expanded.

D gene	V gene	clone size	J gene	CDR3 DNA	CDR3 protein
.	TRBV27	.	TRBJ1-2	TGTGCCAGCAGTTCCGGTCTCCCATATGGCTACACCTTC	CASSSGLPYGYTF
.	TRBV7-2	.	TRBJ1-2	TGTGCCAGCAGCCCTCCTTCGAACAGGGCGGCTGGCTACACCTTC	CASSPPSNRAAGYTF
.	TRBV6-5	.	TRBJ2-2	TGTGCCAGCGCCGTGGGGGCGGGCACCGGGGAGCTGTTTTTT	CASAVGAGTGELFF
.	TRBV6-5	.	TRBJ1-1	TGTGCCAGCAGCATAACAGGGACCAACACTGAAGCTTTCTTT	CASSITGTNTEAFF
TRBD1	TRBV15	.	TRBJ1-6	TGTGCCACCAGCAGAACAGGGGGGTTGAGATCACCCCTCCACTTT	CATSRTGGLRSPLHF
.	TRBV2	.	TRBJ1-4	TGTGCCAGCAAAGAGACCCGGGCAACTAATGAAAAACTGTTTTTT	CASKETRATNEKLFF
.	TRBV3-1/TRBV3-2	.	TRBJ1-3	TGTGCCAGCAGCCGGACAGCATCTGGAAACACCATATATTTT	CASSRTASGNTIYF
.	TRBV6-6	.	TRBJ2-2	TGTGCCATCTCGAACACCGGGGAGCTGTTTTTT	CAISNTGELFF
TRBD1	TRBV27	.	TRBJ1-4	TGTGCCAGCAGGAGGACAGGATCTAATGAAAAACTGTTTTTT	CASRRTGSNEKLFF
.	TRBV28	.	TRBJ2-7	TGTGCCAGCAGCCCGGTTATCTACGAGCAGTACTTC	CASSPVIYEQYF
TRBD1	TRBV4-1	.	TRBJ2-2	TGCGCCAGCAGCCAGACAGGGGGGTATACCGGGGAGCTGTTTTTT	CASSQTGGYTGELFF
TRBD1	TRBV6-2/TRBV6-3	.	TRBJ1-5	TGTGCCAGCAGCCCCCAGACAGGGGGCTTCCAACCCCAGCATTTT	CASSPQTGGFQPQHF
.	TRBV9	.	TRBJ1-4	TGTGCCAGCAGCGGAAGAGCCAATGAAAAACTGTTTTTT	CASSGRANEKLFF
TRBD2	TRBV7-2	few	TRBJ2-7	TGTGCCAGCAGCTCCGGACTAGTAGCCTACGAGCAGTACTTC	CASSSGLVAYEQYF
.	TRBV29-1	.	TRBJ1-3	TGCAGCGTTGACGGGGGAAGCTCTGGAAACACCATATATTTT	CSVDGGSSGNTIYF
.	TRBV6-6	few	TRBJ1-3	TGTGCCAGCAGTCTGGCCGGGTTTGGAAACACCATATATTTT	CASSLAGFGNTIYF
.	TRBV5-4	.	TRBJ1-6	TGTGCCAGCAGCACCCACAGGACCGCTCTAGGGCCCCTCCACTTT	CASSTHRTALGPLHF
TRBD1	TRBV5-1	few	TRBJ2-6	TGCGCCAGCAGCCTGGGTCGGGGCGGGACAGGGACCAACGTCCTGACTTTC	CASSLGRGGTGTNVLTF
.	TRBV25-1	.	TRBJ2-2	TGTGCCTCTCGCGGTCCAGAAAACACCGGGGAGCTGTTTTTT	CASRGPENTGELFF
TRBD1	TRBV7-7	.	TRBJ1-2	TGTGCTAGCAGCTTACCCCGGGTCAGGGGGACTGATGGCTACACCTTC	CASSLPRVRGTDGYTF
.	TRBV6-5	medium-sized	TRBJ2-7	TGTGCCAGCAAGGGAGTTGTCTACGAGCAGTACTTC	CASKGVVYEQYF
TRBD1	TRBV5-1	once	TRBJ1-6	TGCGCCAGCAGCTACGGACAGGGGGCGAATTCACCCCTCCACTTT	CASSYGQGANSPLHF
.	TRBV5-6	.	TRBJ1-5	TGTGCCAGCAGCTTCAGGGGCTTAGGGCAGCCCCAGCATTTT	CASSFRGLGQPQHF
TRBD1	TRBV15	.	TRBJ2-3	TGTGCCACCAGCAGAGCCGTTACAGGGGGCGAAGATACGCAGTATTTT	CATSRAVTGGEDTQYF
.	TRBV7-2	.	TRBJ1-2	TGTGCCAGCAGCTTAGCGGCGACTTCTAACTATGGCTACACCTTC	CASSLAATSNYGYTF
TRBD1	TRBV6-1	.	TRBJ2-7	TGTGCCAGCAGTGATTGGAGACAGGGCTCTAACTACGAGCAGTACTTC	CASSDWRQGSNYEQYF
.	TRBV11-2	.	TRBJ2-7	TGTGCCAGCAGCTTAGATTTGCCAGATCTCGAGCAGTACTTC	CASSLDLPDLEQYF
.	TRBV6-2/TRBV6-3	.	TRBJ1-5	TGTGCCAGCAGTTCCCGGGTCCAGCCCCAGCATTTT	CASSSRVQPQHF
.	TRBV7-2	.	TRBJ1-4	TGTGCCAGCAGCTCCCCACAGGTATCCAATGAAAAACTGTTTTTT	CASSSPQVSNEKLFF
TRBD1	TRBV18	.	TRBJ2-3	TGTGCCAGCTCACCACTTCGGACAGGGGGCTCTACAGATACGCAGTATTTT	CASSPLRTGGSTDTQYF
.	TRBV23-1	medium-sized	TRBJ2-7	TGCGCCAGCAGTCCCGGGATTGAGCAGTACTTC	CASSPGIEQYF
.	TRBV6-1	.	TRBJ1-4	TGTGCCAGCAGTGAACCTCCCGACTGGTCAACTAATGAAAAACTGTTTTTT	CASSEPPDWSTNEKLFF
.	TRBV19	.	TRBJ1-1	TGTGCCAGTACCATGAGAGTGAACACTGAAGCTTTCTTT	CASTMRVNTEAFF
.	TRBV11-1	once	TRBJ1-1	TGTGCCAGCAGCTTATCCATGAACACTGAAGCTTTCTTT	CASSLSMNTEAFF
.	TRBV13	.	TRBJ2-7	TGTGCCAGCAGCGTCAGGGGTGGGTCCTACGAGCAGTACTTC	CASSVRGGSYEQYF
TRBD1	TRBV28	.	TRBJ2-6	TGTGCCAGCGGCCGGGACAGGCCCTCTGGGGCCAACGTCCTGACTTTC	CASGRDRPSGANVLTF
TRBD1	TRBV4-1	.	TRBJ1-5	TGCGCCAGCAGCCACCCGACAGGGCTCCGCAATCAGCCCCAGCATTTT	CASSHPTGLRNQPQHF
TRBD1	TRBV5-1	.	TRBJ1-4	TGCGCCAGCAGCTTGGCCACAGGGGAGGTAGAAAAACTGTTTTTT	CASSLATGEVEKLFF
.	TRBV18	.	TRBJ2-5	TGTGCCAGCTCACTCCAGGACGGGAAAGAGACCCAGTACTTC	CASSLQDGKETQYF
TRBD1	TRBV10-3	.	TRBJ1-6	TGTGCCATCAGTGAGTCGAATACAGGGGTGGGCAATTCACCCCTCCACTTT	CAISESNTGVGNSPLHF
TRBD1	TRBV6-2/TRBV6-3	once	TRBJ2-3	TGTGCCAGCAGCCCGGGACAGGGGGCTTGGGCAGATACGCAGTATTTT	CASSPGQGAWADTQYF
TRBD2	TRBV7-6	.	TRBJ2-1	TGTGCCAGCAGTATTCTCGGGGGGGCCTGGAGTGAGCAGTTCTTC	CASSILGGAWSEQFF
TRBD1	TRBV6-6	.	TRBJ2-7	TGTGCCAGCAGTTACTCGTCCTCGGGACAGGACTACGAGCAGTACTTC	CASSYSSSGQDYEQYF
.	TRBV27	.	TRBJ1-2	TGTGCCAGCACTCCCCGGGAGGGGTATGGCTACACCTTC	CASTPREGYGYTF
TRBD1	TRBV2	.	TRBJ2-2	TGTGCCAGCATGACGGGTCTGGGACAGGGCCTTACCCGGACCGGGGAGCTGTTTTTT	CASMTGLGQGLTRTGELFF
.	TRBV27	.	TRBJ1-4	TGTGCCAGCAGACCACGACACAACGGTAATGAAAAACTGTTTTTT	CASRPRHNGNEKLFF
TRBD2	TRBV19	once	TRBJ2-2	TGTGCCAGTAGTATAGATCCTAGCGGGAACACCGGGGAGCTGTTTTTT	CASSIDPSGNTGELFF
.	TRBV12-3/TRBV12-4	.	TRBJ1-5	TGTGCCAGCAGCCCATCTCAGAATCAGCCCCAGCATTTT	CASSPSQNQPQHF